The source of this TCR beta chain is a study of cytomegalovirus exposure and HLA in healthy donors. Study context: Caucasian-associated ancestry cluster membership applied to less than 85% of 300 to 450 genotyped donors.

Details on this clone: Its antigen remains unknown.

General study findings and limits: Fewer N-insertions (relative to the approximately 670-donor mean) were reportedly seen in an Asian-associated ancestry cluster in a later analysis. TCR beta chains associated with HLA were, in a later analysis, more clonally expanded than equally common others. Later analysis suggested most CMV-associated TCR beta chains were HLA-restricted.

The PCR used 60 Vbeta and 13 Jbeta primers. Method: immunoSEQ multiplex PCR; TCRdb's copy keeps in-frame clones and lacks some. The sample has around 200,000 clones. The CDR3 sequence is 14 residues long. CDR1 is ENHRY and CDR2 is SYGVKD in the germline V gene. Unmatched junction bases numbered 1, after V lost 2 bases and J lost 1 base. This sequence was found in a girl aged 2-10 years in good health and CMV-seropositive. The sequenced sample consisted of PBMCs. The genes are TRBV10-3 and TRBJ2-7, with 8 bases matching TRBD1. The CDR3 loop reads CAISEGQGSYEQYF. CDR3 coding DNA: TGTGCCATCAGTGAGGGACAGGGATCCTACGAGCAGTACTTC.